The clone carrying this T cell receptor (beta chain) has a handful of counts. No antigen is known for it. From the RT-PCR reads, TCRdb called clonotypes with MiXCR, one entry per CDR3 protein. The data show 450,000 to 600,000 distinct CDR3 sequences, approximately 7.1% seen once. This sample stems from a study of response to subunit inactivated influenza vaccine. Findings and limits, study-wide: The authors offered the suggestion that each seasonal influenza vaccination recruits few new T cells.

V lost 0 bases and J 0 bases, leaving 12 bases between the germline ends. CDR1 is MNHEY, CDR2 SVGAGI, per germline. CDR3 size: 16 residues. This TCR came from a man aged 50 to 75 who received an inactivated influenza vaccine. The gene calls are TRBV6-5 and TRBJ2-7, with D unclear. The starting material was PBMCs from blood, obtained 23 to 25 months after vaccination. CDR3 sequence reads: CASSYSARLLSYEQYF. The CDR3 nucleotides read TGTGCCAGCAGTTACTCGGCAAGGCTCCTCTCCTACGAGCAGTACTTC.